Listed below are T cell receptor beta chains from one sample, sequenced in a study of post-analysis software for immune sequencing data. In TCRdb, the PCR reads were re-called with MiXCR into one record per CDR3 protein. The sample includes approximately 660,000 distinct CDR3 sequences, roughly three fifths of them seen just once. The sequenced material came from blood. Receptor source: a girl aged 2 to 10 with multiple sclerosis. Both conserved end residues are part of each CDR3. Fields, in order: CDR3 DNA, CDR3 protein, clone size, V gene, D gene, J gene. A D gene is named only where the DNA matches it firmly. Clone size is not always given. Where it is, it says once, few, many or a class for expanded clones.

TGTGCCAGCAGCCTACGGACAAGCCTTAGATACAATGAGCAGTTCTTC,CASSLRTSLRYNEQFF,.,TRBV7-3,.,TRBJ2-1
TGTGCCAGCGTGCTAAGACAGGGGGCAGACACTGAAGCTTTCTTT,CASVLRQGADTEAFF,few,TRBV6-5,TRBD1,TRBJ1-1
TGTGCCAGCACCTGGGGCCAGCCGAAAGAGACCCAGTACTTC,CASTWGQPKETQYF,few,TRBV3-1,.,TRBJ2-5
TGCAGCGGCGGACTAGCGGGGAGCACAGATACGCAGTATTTT,CSGGLAGSTDTQYF,few,TRBV29-1,TRBD2,TRBJ2-3
TGCGCCAGCAGCTTGGCCAAGGACAGGGCTACCTACGAGCAGTACTTC,CASSLAKDRATYEQYF,once,TRBV5-1,TRBD1,TRBJ2-7
TGTGCCAGCTGGCCGGGACTAGCGGGAGCGCGGTCCTACAATGAGCAGTTCTTC,CASWPGLAGARSYNEQFF,.,TRBV27,TRBD2,TRBJ2-1
TGCAGTGCTATCAGGGGTAGTCGACCCGACGAGCAGTACTTC,CSAIRGSRPDEQYF,.,TRBV20-1,.,TRBJ2-7
TGTGCCAGCAGCTTTTTGTACCAGGAGACCCAGTACTTC,CASSFLYQETQYF,.,TRBV7-9,.,TRBJ2-5
TGTGCCAGCAGCCAAGTCCCCGGGCGAGAGACCCAGTACTTC,CASSQVPGRETQYF,.,TRBV3-1,.,TRBJ2-5
TGCGCCAGCAGCCCCTTTGGGACCGGGGAGCTGTTTTTT,CASSPFGTGELFF,.,TRBV5-1,.,TRBJ2-2
TGCAGCGTTGGGTTCCTTAGTAGCGGGAGAGGCAATGAGCAGTTCTTC,CSVGFLSSGRGNEQFF,few,TRBV29-1,TRBD2,TRBJ2-1
TGCAGTGCTGGGGTGGGGTCGGGCATTCAGTACTTC,CSAGVGSGIQYF,.,TRBV20-1,.,TRBJ2-4
TGTGCCAGCAGTTTAGGAGGGAGGGCCAGAAATGAGCAGTTCTTC,CASSLGGRARNEQFF,.,TRBV12-3/TRBV12-4,TRBD2,TRBJ2-1
TGTGCCAGCAGTTTGATAAAGGGAGGCGAGCAGTACTTC,CASSLIKGGEQYF,once,TRBV12-3/TRBV12-4,.,TRBJ2-7
TGCGCCAGCAGCCAAGTCTCCCTGCGGGGCCTTAGCACAGATACGCAGTATTTT,CASSQVSLRGLSTDTQYF,.,TRBV4-1,.,TRBJ2-3
TGTGCCAGCAGTTATACCGACAAAGGCTATGGCTACACCTTC,CASSYTDKGYGYTF,.,TRBV6-6,.,TRBJ1-2
TGTGCCAGCACCACGGGGTCAACTAATGAAAAACTGTTTTTT,CASTTGSTNEKLFF,.,TRBV6-2/TRBV6-3,.,TRBJ1-4
TGTGCCAGCACCTTGACGGGGGGGGCGGCTTTCTTT,CASTLTGGAAFF,.,TRBV5-6,.,TRBJ1-1
TGTGCCAGCAGCGAAGCGGGACAGGGCTCACCCCTCCACTTT,CASSEAGQGSPLHF,.,TRBV3-1,TRBD1,TRBJ1-6
TGTGCCAGCAGCCAAGAGCCAGGGATGGTCAATGAGCAGTTCTTC,CASSQEPGMVNEQFF,.,TRBV4-2,.,TRBJ2-1
TGTGCCAGCAGTCACCTAACTAGCGTAGGGGAGACCCAGTACTTC,CASSHLTSVGETQYF,.,TRBV6-5,TRBD2,TRBJ2-5
TGTGCCAGCAGCTTAGACGGGACAGGTGTGATACAAGAGACCCAGTACTTC,CASSLDGTGVIQETQYF,.,TRBV7-2,TRBD1,TRBJ2-5
TGCGCCAGCAGTGAGAAGCTAGCGGGGGGTAGGGATCATGAGCAGTTCTTC,CASSEKLAGGRDHEQFF,few,TRBV10-1,TRBD2,TRBJ2-1
TGTGCCAGCAGTCCCCTGACTAGCGGGGTTCCCAAGACCCAGTACTTC,CASSPLTSGVPKTQYF,few,TRBV27,TRBD2,TRBJ2-5
TGCGCCAGCAGCTCCGGTCCCAGGGATGGCTACACCTTC,CASSSGPRDGYTF,few,TRBV5-1,.,TRBJ1-2
TGTGCCAGCAGTTTAGATACCTGGACAGGGGAGGAGACCCAGTACTTC,CASSLDTWTGEETQYF,few,TRBV12-3/TRBV12-4,TRBD1,TRBJ2-5
TGTGCCAGCAGCACCCGGGACAGTTACAATGAGCAGTTCTTC,CASSTRDSYNEQFF,.,TRBV7-9,TRBD1,TRBJ2-1
TGTGCCAGCAGCTTAGCGGGGAGCCCGGCAGGTGAGCAGTTCTTC,CASSLAGSPAGEQFF,.,TRBV7-9,.,TRBJ2-1
TGTGCCAGCAGCTTGAGAACTGGACTTTCCTACGAGCAGTACTTC,CASSLRTGLSYEQYF,few,TRBV7-9,.,TRBJ2-7
TGTGCCAGCAGGATCTGGGAATCTAGCACAGATACGCAGTATTTT,CASRIWESSTDTQYF,.,TRBV27,.,TRBJ2-3
TGTGCCAGCAGCTCAGCAGGGACTACCCAAGAGACCCAGTACTTC,CASSSAGTTQETQYF,.,TRBV7-9,TRBD2,TRBJ2-5
TGTGCCAGTCACAGGGGGCCCCAAGAGACCCAGTACTTC,CASHRGPQETQYF,.,TRBV10-3,TRBD1,TRBJ2-5